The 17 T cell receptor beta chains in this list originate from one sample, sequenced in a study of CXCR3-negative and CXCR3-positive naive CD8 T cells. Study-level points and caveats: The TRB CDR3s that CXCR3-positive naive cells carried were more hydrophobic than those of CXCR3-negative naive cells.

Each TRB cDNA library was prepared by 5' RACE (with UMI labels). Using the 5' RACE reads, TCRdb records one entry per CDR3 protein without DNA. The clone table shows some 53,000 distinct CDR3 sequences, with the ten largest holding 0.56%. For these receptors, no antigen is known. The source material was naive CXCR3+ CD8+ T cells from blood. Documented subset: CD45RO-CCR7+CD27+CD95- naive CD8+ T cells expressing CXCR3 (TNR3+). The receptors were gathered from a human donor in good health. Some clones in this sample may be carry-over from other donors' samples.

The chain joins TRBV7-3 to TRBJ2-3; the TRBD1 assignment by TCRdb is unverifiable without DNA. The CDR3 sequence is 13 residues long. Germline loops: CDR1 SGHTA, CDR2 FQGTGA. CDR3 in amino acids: CASSLMGDGTQYF.

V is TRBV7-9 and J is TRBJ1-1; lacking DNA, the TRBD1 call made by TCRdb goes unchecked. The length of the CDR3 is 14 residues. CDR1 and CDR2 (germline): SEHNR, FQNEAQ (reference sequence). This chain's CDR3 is CASSPPGGITEAFF. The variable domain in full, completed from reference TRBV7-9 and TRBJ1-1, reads DTGVSQNPRHKITKRGQNVTFRCDPISEHNRLYWYRQTLGQGPEFLTYFQNEAQLEKSRLLSDRFSAERPKGSFSTLEIQRTEQGDSAMYLCASSPPGGITEAFFGQGTRLTVV.

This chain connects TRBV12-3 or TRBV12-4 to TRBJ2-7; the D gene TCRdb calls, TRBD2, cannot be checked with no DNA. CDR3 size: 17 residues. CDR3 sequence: CASSFANQRALFYEQYF.

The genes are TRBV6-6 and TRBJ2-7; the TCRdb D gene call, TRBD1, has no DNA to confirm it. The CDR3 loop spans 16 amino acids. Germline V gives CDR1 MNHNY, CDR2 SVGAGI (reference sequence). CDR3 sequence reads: CASRPQGTTRSYEQYF.

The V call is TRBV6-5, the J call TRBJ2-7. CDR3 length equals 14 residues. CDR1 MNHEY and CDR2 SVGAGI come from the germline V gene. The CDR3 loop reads CASSSIIRVYEQYF.

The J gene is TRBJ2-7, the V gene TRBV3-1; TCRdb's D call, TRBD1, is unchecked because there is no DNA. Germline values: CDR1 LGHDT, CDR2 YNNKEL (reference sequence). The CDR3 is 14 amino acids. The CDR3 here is CASSQFRQNYEQYF.

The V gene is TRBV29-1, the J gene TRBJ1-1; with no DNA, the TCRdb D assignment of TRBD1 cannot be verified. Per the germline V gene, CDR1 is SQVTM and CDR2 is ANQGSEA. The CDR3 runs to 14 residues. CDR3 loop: CSVEVGRGNTEAFF.

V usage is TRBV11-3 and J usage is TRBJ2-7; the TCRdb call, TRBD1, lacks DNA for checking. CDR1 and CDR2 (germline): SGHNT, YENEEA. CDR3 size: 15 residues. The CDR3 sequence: CASSLAGGGSYEQYF. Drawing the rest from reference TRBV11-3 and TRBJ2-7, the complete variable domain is EAGVVQSPRYKIIEKKQPVAFWCNPISGHNTLYWYLQNLGQGPELLIRYENEEAVDDSQLPKDRFSAERLKGVDSTLKIQPAELGDSAVYLCASSLAGGGSYEQYFGPGTRLTVT.

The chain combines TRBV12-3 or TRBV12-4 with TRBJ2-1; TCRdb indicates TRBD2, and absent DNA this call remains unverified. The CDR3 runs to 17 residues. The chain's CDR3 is CASSLAHAGGHPNEQFF.

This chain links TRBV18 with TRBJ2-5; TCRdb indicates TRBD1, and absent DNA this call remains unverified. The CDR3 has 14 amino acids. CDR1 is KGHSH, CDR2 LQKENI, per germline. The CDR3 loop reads CASSLTGAGETQYF. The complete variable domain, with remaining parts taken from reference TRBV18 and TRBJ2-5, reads NAGVMQNPRHLVRRRGQEARLRCSPMKGHSHVYWYRQLPEEGLKFMVYLQKENIIDESGMPKERFSAEFPKEGPSILRIQQVVRGDSAAYFCASSLTGAGETQYFGPGTRLLVL.

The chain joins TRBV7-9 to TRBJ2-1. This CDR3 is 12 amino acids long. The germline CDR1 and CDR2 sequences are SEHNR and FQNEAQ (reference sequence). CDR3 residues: CASSLQNNEQFF.

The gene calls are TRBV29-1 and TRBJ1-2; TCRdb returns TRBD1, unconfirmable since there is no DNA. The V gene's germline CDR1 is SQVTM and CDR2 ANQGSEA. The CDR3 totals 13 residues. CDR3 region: CSVPDRGDYGYTF.

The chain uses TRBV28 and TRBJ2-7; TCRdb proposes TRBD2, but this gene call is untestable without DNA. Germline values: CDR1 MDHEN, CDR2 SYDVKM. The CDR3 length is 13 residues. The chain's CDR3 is CASRGTADYEQYF.

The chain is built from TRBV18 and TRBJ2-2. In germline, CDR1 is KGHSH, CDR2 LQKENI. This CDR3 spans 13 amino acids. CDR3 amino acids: CASSPPATGELFF.

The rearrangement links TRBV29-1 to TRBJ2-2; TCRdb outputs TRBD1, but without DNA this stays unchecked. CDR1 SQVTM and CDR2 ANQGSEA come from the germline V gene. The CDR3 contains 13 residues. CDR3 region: CSGRTGATGELFF.

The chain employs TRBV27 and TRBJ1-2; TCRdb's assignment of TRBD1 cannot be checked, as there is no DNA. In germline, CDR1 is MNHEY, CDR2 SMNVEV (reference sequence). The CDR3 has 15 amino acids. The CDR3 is CASSLPPPGFYGYTF.

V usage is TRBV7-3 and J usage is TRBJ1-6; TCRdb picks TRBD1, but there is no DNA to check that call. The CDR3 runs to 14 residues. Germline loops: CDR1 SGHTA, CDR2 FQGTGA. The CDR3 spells CASSLAGAGSPLHF.